These 26 T cell receptor beta chains were sequenced from one sample in a study of graft-versus-host responses after intestinal transplantation. No antigen is known for these receptors. Produced via immunoSEQ multiplex PCR; TCRdb's table is partial and in-frame only. The table includes approximately 97,000 clones, about nine tenths detected once. This specimen consisted of unstimulated CD8+ T cells sorted from spleen or lymph node cells, obtained before transplant. Receptors were obtained from a human donor who was the organ donor for an intestinal transplant.

The genes are TRBV28 and TRBJ2-1; 11 bases are shared with TRBD2. Trimming at V came to 5 bases and at J to 7 bases, leaving 7 bases not matched to a gene. CDR1 is MDHEN, CDR2 SYDVKM, per germline. This CDR3 comprises 15 residues. CDR3 sequence: CASSPLAGDLNEQFF. The CDR3 DNA is TGTGCCAGCAGTCCACTAGCGGGAGATCTTAATGAGCAGTTCTTC.

This chain links TRBV7-9 with TRBJ2-7, with a tentative D call TRBD2 (5 bases). Deletions cut 9 bases from V and 4 bases from J, with 13 bases between. Per the germline V gene, CDR1 is SEHNR and CDR2 is FQNEAQ (reference sequence). CDR3 length equals 12 residues. CDR3 DNA: TGTGCCAGTTACAACCGGGGATACGAGCAGTACTTC. Protein sequence: CASYNRGYEQYF.

The V call is TRBV28, the J call TRBJ1-5; D unclear. The CDR3 sequence is 12 residues long. The V and J ends lost 3 bases and 5 bases respectively, with 5 bases between them. CDR1 and CDR2 from the germline V gene are MDHEN and SYDVKM. CDR3 amino acids: CASSFYDQPQHF. The CDR3 DNA sequence: TGTGCCAGCAGTTTCTACGATCAGCCCCAGCATTTT.

As regards this clone: The same CDR3 also results from other DNA sequences found in this sample. The chain is built from TRBV9 and TRBJ2-2; possible D gene TRBD1, 6 bases. Germline values: CDR1 SGDLS, CDR2 YYNGEE. Trimming shortened V by 0 bases and J by 0 bases, and 6 bases separated the two germline ends. The CDR3 totals 15 residues. The CDR3 loop is CASSVEGANTGELFF. DNA for the CDR3: TGTGCCAGCAGCGTAGAGGGGGCGAACACCGGGGAGCTGTTTTTT. Full variable domain (rest looked up from reference TRBV9 and TRBJ2-2): DSGVTQTPKHLITATGQRVTLRCSPRSGDLSVYWYQQSLDQGLQFLIQYYNGEERAKGNILERFSAQQFPDLHSELNLSSLELGDSALYFCASSVEGANTGELFFGEGSRLTVL.

V gene TRBV5-5 combines with J gene TRBJ1-1, with a weak D call TRBD1 (5 bases). This CDR3 region has 15 residues. Germline lookup yields CDR1 SGHKS and CDR2 YYEKEE (reference sequence). Trimming stripped 4 bases from V and 0 bases from J, with 13 bases between. CDR3 in DNA: TGTGCCAGCAGCACAGGCCGGGGGGTGAACACTGAAGCTTTCTTT. Translation gives CASSTGRGVNTEAFF.

The rearrangement uses TRBV4-1 and TRBJ2-1, with a possible D match to TRBD2 (6 bases). The CDR3 covers 12 residues. V gave up 4 bases and J gave up 12 bases, with 13 bases separating them. Germline V CDR1 and CDR2: MGHRA, YSYEKL. Here the CDR3 DNA reads TGCGCCAGCAGCCTATATGGGACTTCGCAGTTCTTC. It codes for CASSLYGTSQFF.

This rearrangement joins TRBV14 to TRBJ2-5, with D unclear. The CDR3 covers 14 residues. The germline V gene encodes CDR1 SGHDN and CDR2 FVKESK. Trimming removed 5 bases at V and 1 base at J, with 11 bases between. Here the CDR3 DNA reads TGTGCCAGCAGCAAAGCCAGTTTCCAAGAGACCCAGTACTTC. Translation gives CASSKASFQETQYF.

The V gene is TRBV27, the J gene TRBJ1-2; D remains unclear. The CDR3 is 14 residues long. The ends were cut back, 5 bases at V and 1 base at J, with 11 bases in the middle. Per germline, CDR1 MNHEY and CDR2 SMNVEV (reference sequence). In DNA, the CDR3 is TGTGCCAGCAGTGCTCTTGGAGATAACTATGGCTACACCTTC. Its translation: CASSALGDNYGYTF.

The V call is TRBV7-6, the J call TRBJ2-7, with 9 bases aligning to TRBD2. The CDR3 has 19 amino acids. Unmatched junction bases numbered 19, after V lost 5 bases and J lost 2 bases. In germline, CDR1 is SGHVS, CDR2 FNYEAQ. The DNA for the CDR3 is TGTGCCAGCAGCCCTTACTTGGAACGCCAGCGGGAGGCCACCTACGAGCAGTACTTC. Translating gives CASSPYLERQREATYEQYF.

The V and J genes are TRBV6-5 and TRBJ2-7; 7 nucleotides match TRBD1. V lost 2 bases, J lost 6 bases, and 10 bases stayed unmatched. The CDR3 sequence is 15 residues long. Germline V lookup: CDR1 MNHEY, CDR2 SVGAGI. In DNA form, the CDR3 reads TGTGCCAGCAGTTACGTGGCCCGACAGGGTGGCGAGCAGTACTTC. This codes for CASSYVARQGGEQYF.

The sample holds one count of this clone. J is TRBJ1-6 and V is TRBV27; maybe TRBD1 (6 bases). This CDR3 is built from 14 residues. Trimming took off 10 bases at V and 4 bases at J, with 14 bases between the two ends. Germline V CDR1 and CDR2: MNHEY, SMNVEV (reference sequence). CDR3 region: CATSTGEYNSPLHF. The DNA for the CDR3 is TGTGCCACCTCGACAGGCGAATATAATTCACCCCTCCACTTT.

V is TRBV7-8 and J is TRBJ2-7; D gene ambiguous. The CDR3 sequence is 15 residues long. V was shortened by 2 bases and J by 3 bases, with 14 bases between the two germline ends. Germline V gene data show CDR1 as SGHVS and CDR2 as FQNEAQ. The CDR3 reads CASSLSGRNNYEQYF. The CDR3, as DNA: TGTGCCAGCAGCTTATCGGGTAGAAACAACTACGAGCAGTACTTC.

The rearrangement uses TRBV27 and TRBJ2-1; 9 positions agree with TRBD2. The ends lost 3 bases at V and 6 bases at J; junction bases unmatched: 3. From germline, CDR1 is MNHEY and CDR2 SMNVEV (reference sequence). The CDR3 runs 14 residues. DNA of the CDR3: TGTGCCAGCAGTTTTAGCGGGAGAGGCAATGAGCAGTTCTTC. This translates into CASSFSGRGNEQFF.

This clone was seen once. The chain couples TRBV6-1 to TRBJ2-1, with TRBD2 identical over 13 bases. Germline V CDR1 and CDR2: MNHNS, SASEGT. CDR3 length: 15 amino acids. V gave up 4 bases and J gave up 7 bases; unmatched junction bases: 4. CDR3 nucleotide sequence: TGTGCCAGCAGTGCCACTAGCGGGAGGGAGAATGAGCAGTTCTTC. Residues: CASSATSGRENEQFF.

This clone was seen just once. The chain joins TRBV7-8 to TRBJ1-4, with D tentatively TRBD1 (6 bases). CDR3 length: 14 amino acids. Trimming pared 7 bases from V and 5 bases from J, leaving 14 bases between. CDR1 and CDR2 from the germline V gene are SGHVS and FQNEAQ. The CDR3 reads CASNDNRANEKLFF. The CDR3 DNA reads as TGTGCCAGCAACGACAACAGGGCAAATGAAAAACTGTTTTTT.

The gene calls are TRBV7-9 and TRBJ1-3; D is uncertain. The CDR3 length is 16 residues. Trimming shortened V by 7 bases and J by 5 bases, and 21 bases separated the two germline ends. Germline assignment: CDR1 SEHNR and CDR2 FQNEAQ (reference sequence). The CDR3 is CASITAAGGIRNTIYF. CDR3 DNA sequence: TGTGCCAGCATCACGGCGGCGGGAGGGATTCGAAACACCATATATTTT. The entire variable domain, with the rest obtained from reference TRBV7-9 and TRBJ1-3, is as follows: DTGVSQNPRHKITKRGQNVTFRCDPISEHNRLYWYRQTLGQGPEFLTYFQNEAQLEKSRLLSDRFSAERPKGSFSTLEIQRTEQGDSAMYLCASITAAGGIRNTIYFGEGSWLTVV.

For the CDR3, the DNA is TGTGCCTGGAGTGTAGGTACGGGTTGGAACACTGAAGCTTTCTTT. Its translation: CAWSVGTGWNTEAFF. The rearrangement links TRBV30 to TRBJ1-1; unclear D gene. V was pared by 0 bases and J by 1 base, with 12 bases between. CDR1 and CDR2 (germline): GTSNPN, SVGIG (reference sequence). CDR3 size: 15 residues.

CDR3 coding DNA: TGTGCCAGCAGCTTAGGGGGACAGGGCGAGCAGTACTTC. Residues: CASSLGGQGEQYF. V and J are TRBV7-6 and TRBJ2-7; 9 bases align to TRBD1. The CDR3 contains 13 residues. CDR1 is SGHVS and CDR2 is FNYEAQ in the germline V gene. V lost 1 base to trimming and J lost 6 bases; unmatched junction nucleotides: 1.

The chain recombines TRBV28 with TRBJ2-6, with a possible D match to TRBD1 (5 bases). The ends were cut back, 6 bases at V and 0 bases at J, with 12 bases in the middle. The CDR3 length is 16 residues. Germline V gene data show CDR1 as MDHEN and CDR2 as SYDVKM. CDR3 residues: CASRPDRSSGANVLTF. The CDR3 bases are TGTGCCAGCAGACCCGACAGATCCTCTGGGGCCAACGTCCTGACTTTC.

The CDR3 region is CATSPGTPQKARQAYNEQFF. The DNA for the CDR3 is TGTGCCACCAGCCCGGGGACTCCACAAAAGGCTCGGCAGGCTTACAATGAGCAGTTCTTC. The chain links TRBV15 to TRBJ2-1; D might be TRBD2 (6 bases). The length of the CDR3 is 20 residues. In germline, CDR1 is LNHNV, CDR2 YYDKDF (reference sequence). V lost 5 bases and J 4 bases, leaving 30 bases between the germline ends.

The CDR3 DNA follows: TGCGCCAGCAGCTTGGATTCAGACTGGGCCTACGAGCAGTACTTC. Protein: CASSLDSDWAYEQYF. This chain links TRBV5-1 with TRBJ2-7; D is undetermined. This CDR3 has 15 residues. Germline CDR1 is SGHRS and CDR2 is YFSETQ. The V end was cut by 0 bases, the J end by 2 bases, with 12 bases between.

CDR3 amino acids: CASNSEGAYEQYF. The CDR3 DNA reads as TGCGCCAGCAACAGCGAGGGCGCCTACGAGCAGTACTTC. V is TRBV10-2 and J is TRBJ2-7; D is perhaps TRBD2 (5 bases). V gave up 7 bases and J gave up 2 bases, with 12 bases separating them. The CDR3 runs 13 residues. In germline, CDR1 is WSHSY, CDR2 SAAADI.

The table lists this clone with a count of one. The chain couples TRBV9 to TRBJ2-7; maybe TRBD2 (6 bases). This CDR3 comprises 14 residues. Trimming cost V 0 bases and J 7 bases, with 14 bases left between them. Germline CDR1 SGDLS, CDR2 YYNGEE. DNA for the CDR3: TGTGCCAGCAGCGTAGGAGGGCGCGCGGGGGAGCAGTACTTC. It specifies CASSVGGRAGEQYF.

The V and J genes are TRBV20-1 and TRBJ2-1; D is undetermined. From germline, CDR1 is DFQATT and CDR2 SNEGSKA (reference sequence). The CDR3 covers 10 residues. V was trimmed by 3 bases and J by 7 bases, leaving 4 bases between them. The CDR3 protein is CSARRNEQFF. For the CDR3, the DNA is TGCAGTGCTAGGAGGAATGAGCAGTTCTTC.

J is TRBJ2-7 and V is TRBV25-1, with a possible D match to TRBD1 (7 bases). CDR1 and CDR2 (germline): MGHDK, SYGVNS. Deletions cut 0 bases from V and 2 bases from J, with 20 bases between. CDR3 length: 18 amino acids. The CDR3 DNA follows: TGTGCCAGCAGTGAATATATTTGGCGACAGGGACTTACCTACGAGCAGTACTTC. It specifies CASSEYIWRQGLTYEQYF.

The chain carries TRBV5-1 and TRBJ1-1; possible D gene TRBD1, 5 bases. V was trimmed by 0 bases and J by 10 bases, leaving 19 bases between them. Looked up from germline, CDR1 is SGHRS and CDR2 is YFSETQ. The CDR3 consists of 15 residues. The CDR3 sequence: CASSLAPGGTQGAFF. The CDR3 region has the DNA TGCGCCAGCAGCTTGGCCCCGGGGGGGACCCAGGGAGCTTTCTTT.